Listed below are T cell receptor beta chains from one sample, sequenced in a study of T cell responses to AZD1222 COVID-19 vaccine. Libraries were prepared by immunoSEQ multiplex PCR; TCRdb keeps only in-frame clonotypes and omits some of them. Of about 210,000 clones in the sample, approximately 92% were seen once. Specimen: peripheral blood, collected on day 0 of AZD1222 vaccination. The receptors come from an adult in good health. CDR3s include the opening cysteine and the closing phenylalanine or tryptophan. Fields, in order: J gene, D gene, V gene, clone size, CDR3 protein, CDR3 DNA. The D gene is left open where the match is weak. Some rows have no size entry. The others give once, few or many, or a class for an expanded clone.

TRBJ1-6 | NA | TRBV11-3 | NA | CASSLESNSPLHF | TGTGCCAGCAGCTTAGAATCTAATTCACCCCTCCACTTT
TRBJ1-5 | TRBD1 | TRBV6-6 | NA | CASSYSGTAPREPQHF | TGTGCCAGCAGTTACTCTGGGACAGCGCCTAGGGAGCCCCAGCATTTT
TRBJ2-3 | NA | TRBV7-9 | NA | CASSLRRGRTDTQYF | TGTGCCAGCAGCTTACGGCGGGGTCGCACAGATACGCAGTATTTT
TRBJ2-5 | NA | TRBV7-9 | once | CASSSFIGTPEETQYF | TGTGCCAGCAGCTCCTTCATCGGGACACCAGAAGAGACCCAGTACTTC
TRBJ2-5 | NA | TRBV19 | NA | CASSSAEGTQYF | TGTGCCAGTAGTTCTGCTGAAGGGACCCAGTACTTC
TRBJ1-3 | NA | TRBV9 | NA | CASSGRGVNTIYF | TGTGCCAGCAGCGGACGGGGAGTAAACACCATATATTTT
TRBJ2-3 | NA | TRBV7-9 | once | CASSPTGAANTQYF | TGTGCCAGCAGCCCCACCGGAGCCGCGAATACGCAGTATTTT
TRBJ2-2 | NA | TRBV24-1 | NA | CATGKWGDTGELFF | TGTGCCACCGGGAAATGGGGGGACACCGGGGAGCTGTTTTTT
TRBJ2-1 | NA | TRBV27 | NA | CASSLRRGRDNEQFF | TGTGCCAGCAGTCTTCGGAGGGGGAGGGATAATGAGCAGTTCTTC
TRBJ2-2 | TRBD2 | TRBV5-8 | NA | CASSPGTSGAIDTGELFF | TGTGCCAGCAGCCCCGGGACTAGCGGGGCTATTGACACCGGGGAGCTGTTTTTT
TRBJ2-5 | NA | TRBV7-2 | NA | CASSLGSSGTLGETQYF | TGTGCCAGCAGCTTAGGAAGTTCCGGGACCTTGGGAGAGACCCAGTACTTC
TRBJ1-4 | NA | TRBV7-9 | once | CASSLPEREKLFF | TGTGCCAGCAGCCTCCCCGAAAGGGAAAAACTGTTTTTT
TRBJ1-1 | TRBD1 | TRBV11-2 | NA | CASSIQGGEAFF | TGTGCCAGCAGTATTCAGGGGGGGGAAGCTTTCTTT
TRBJ1-4 | NA | TRBV9 | NA | CASTVSGDGINEKLFF | TGTGCCAGCACCGTCAGTGGAGACGGGATAAATGAAAAACTGTTTTTT
TRBJ1-1 | TRBD1 | TRBV28 | NA | CASSVASGGRTEAFF | TGTGCCAGCAGTGTAGCCTCAGGGGGTAGGACTGAAGCTTTCTTT
TRBJ2-7 | TRBD2 | TRBV10-3 | NA | CAISELSSGGEQYF | TGTGCCATCAGTGAGTTGTCGAGCGGGGGCGAGCAGTACTTC
TRBJ2-7 | TRBD2 | TRBV28 | NA | CASPPPGGGYEQYF | TGTGCCAGTCCCCCCCCGGGGGGAGGGTACGAGCAGTACTTC
TRBJ2-7 | TRBD1 | TRBV27 | once | CASSLKTGGGYEQYF | TGTGCCAGCAGTCTAAAGACAGGGGGTGGCTACGAGCAGTACTTC
TRBJ1-5 | TRBD1 | TRBV20-1 | NA | CSASRDRGHRTQPQHF | TGCAGTGCTAGTCGAGACAGGGGGCACAGGACTCAGCCCCAGCATTTT
TRBJ1-1 | TRBD1 | TRBV3-1/TRBV3-2 | NA | CASSYFSGGSGTEAFF | TGTGCCAGCAGCTACTTTTCAGGGGGTTCGGGCACTGAAGCTTTCTTT
TRBJ2-2 | NA | TRBV7-2 | NA | CASSRSFVANTGELFF | TGTGCCAGCAGCCGCTCCTTTGTCGCGAACACCGGGGAGCTGTTTTTT
TRBJ1-1 | NA | TRBV2 | NA | CASIITGLNTEAFF | TGTGCCAGCATCATAACAGGGTTGAACACTGAAGCTTTCTTT
TRBJ1-6 | NA | TRBV12-5 | once | CASGLLGISPLHF | TGTGCTAGTGGTTTGTTGGGGATTTCACCCCTCCACTTT
TRBJ1-6 | TRBD1 | TRBV6-4 | NA | CASQRDSLSPLHF | TGTGCCAGCCAGAGGGACAGCCTTTCACCCCTCCACTTT
TRBJ1-4 | NA | TRBV6-1 | NA | CASSEGVVPFF | TGTGCCAGCAGTGAAGGGGTGGTTCCCTTTTTT
TRBJ1-2 | NA | TRBV10-3 | NA | CAISESGGSNYGYTF | TGTGCCATCAGTGAGTCTGGGGGATCTAACTATGGCTACACCTTC
TRBJ2-1 | TRBD1 | TRBV27 | NA | CASSPRRTGGPIYNEQFF | TGTGCCAGCAGTCCCCGTCGGACAGGGGGCCCTATCTACAATGAGCAGTTCTTC
TRBJ1-1 | TRBD1 | TRBV5-1 | NA | CASSFGQGGTEAFF | TGCGCCAGCAGCTTCGGACAGGGGGGTACTGAAGCTTTCTTT
TRBJ2-3 | NA | TRBV12-5 | NA | CASGLGQGTDTQYF | TGTGCTAGTGGTTTGGGGCAGGGCACAGATACGCAGTATTTT
TRBJ1-5 | NA | TRBV7-8 | once | CASSLRPSDQPQHF | TGTGCCAGCAGCTTGCGGCCTTCTGATCAGCCCCAGCATTTT
TRBJ1-2 | NA | TRBV20-1 | NA | CSASRGSGYTF | TGCAGTGCTAGCAGGGGAAGTGGCTACACCTTC
TRBJ1-1 | TRBD1 | TRBV18 | NA | CASSQQGAQNTEAFF | TGTGCCAGCTCACAACAGGGGGCGCAGAACACTGAAGCTTTCTTT
TRBJ1-6 | NA | TRBV28 | NA | CASRLQGSPLHF | TGTGCCAGCAGGTTACAGGGTTCACCCCTCCACTTT
TRBJ1-1 | TRBD1 | TRBV7-3 | NA | CASSKTRGPNTEAFF | TGTGCCAGCAGCAAAACCAGGGGGCCGAACACTGAAGCTTTCTTT
TRBJ2-1 | TRBD2 | TRBV20-1 | NA | CSASKPSGEYEQFF | TGCAGTGCTAGTAAACCTAGCGGGGAGTATGAGCAGTTCTTC
TRBJ2-2 | TRBD1 | TRBV7-2 | few | CASSPPGQGITGELFF | TGTGCCAGCAGCCCTCCGGGACAGGGAATCACCGGGGAGCTGTTTTTT
TRBJ1-1 | NA | TRBV2 | NA | CASSWGTEAFF | TGTGCCAGCAGTTGGGGGACTGAAGCTTTCTTT
TRBJ2-7 | NA | TRBV15 | NA | CATSLGSSQGAYEQYF | TGTGCCACCAGCCTTGGAAGTTCCCAGGGTGCCTACGAGCAGTACTTC
TRBJ1-4 | TRBD1 | TRBV9 | NA | CASSVGGQRNEKLFF | TGTGCCAGCAGCGTAGGGGGACAGAGAAATGAAAAACTGTTTTTT
TRBJ1-5 | NA | TRBV7-2 | once | CASNRDGGNQPQHF | TGTGCCAGCAACAGGGATGGGGGCAATCAGCCCCAGCATTTT
TRBJ2-7 | TRBD1 | TRBV6-5 | NA | CASGLGQGAYEQYF | TGTGCCAGCGGCCTGGGACAGGGGGCGTACGAGCAGTACTTC
TRBJ1-2 | NA | TRBV3-1/TRBV3-2 | NA | CASSQDRAYGYTF | TGTGCCAGCAGCCAAGATCGGGCCTATGGCTACACCTTC
TRBJ2-7 | NA | TRBV9 | NA | CASSVAISYEQYF | TGTGCCAGCAGCGTAGCTATCAGTTACGAGCAGTACTTC
TRBJ1-1 | NA | TRBV2 | NA | CASSDGPEVAEAFF | TGTGCCAGCAGTGACGGTCCGGAGGTGGCTGAAGCTTTCTTT
TRBJ1-4 | TRBD1 | TRBV5-4 | once | CASSFRTGNNEKLFF | TGTGCCAGCAGCTTCCGGACAGGGAATAATGAAAAACTGTTTTTT
TRBJ2-5 | NA | TRBV5-1 | NA | CASSLVGEQETQYF | TGCGCCAGCAGCTTGGTGGGAGAACAAGAGACCCAGTACTTC
TRBJ1-1 | NA | TRBV7-2 | NA | CASSRGTMNTEAFF | TGTGCCAGCAGCAGGGGGACAATGAACACTGAAGCTTTCTTT
TRBJ1-3 | TRBD1 | TRBV13 | NA | CASSPGTVSGNTIYF | TGTGCCAGCAGCCCGGGGACAGTCTCTGGAAACACCATATATTTT
TRBJ2-1 | TRBD2 | TRBV4-1 | NA | CASSQDPATSGGNEQFF | TGCGCCAGCAGCCAAGATCCGGCTACTAGCGGGGGTAATGAGCAGTTCTTC
TRBJ1-5 | NA | TRBV2 | few | CASRDSISNQPQHF | TGTGCCAGCAGGGACAGCATTAGCAATCAGCCCCAGCATTTT
TRBJ2-7 | NA | TRBV28 | NA | CASSRPGKFNEQYF | TGTGCCAGCAGCCGACCAGGGAAATTCAACGAGCAGTACTTC
TRBJ1-2 | NA | TRBV2 | NA | CASSRQVNGYTF | TGTGCCAGCAGTCGACAGGTCAATGGCTACACCTTC
TRBJ1-5 | NA | TRBV7-8 | NA | CASSRGRNQPQHF | TGTGCCAGCAGCCGGGGTCGCAATCAGCCCCAGCATTTT
TRBJ1-1 | TRBD1 | TRBV27 | NA | CASSSWTGNTEAFF | TGTGCCAGCAGTTCCTGGACAGGGAACACTGAAGCTTTCTTT